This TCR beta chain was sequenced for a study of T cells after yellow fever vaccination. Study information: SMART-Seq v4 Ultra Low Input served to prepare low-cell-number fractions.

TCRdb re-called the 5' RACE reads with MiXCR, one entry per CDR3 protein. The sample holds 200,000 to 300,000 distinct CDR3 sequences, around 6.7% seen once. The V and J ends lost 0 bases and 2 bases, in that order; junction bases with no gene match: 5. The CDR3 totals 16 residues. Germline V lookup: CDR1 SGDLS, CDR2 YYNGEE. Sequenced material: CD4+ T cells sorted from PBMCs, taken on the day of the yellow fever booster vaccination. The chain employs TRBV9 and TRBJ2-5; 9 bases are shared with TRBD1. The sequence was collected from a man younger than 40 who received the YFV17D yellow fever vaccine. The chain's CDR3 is CASSVGGTGIQETQYF. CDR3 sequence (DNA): TGTGCCAGCAGCGTAGGTGGGACAGGGATTCAAGAGACCCAGTACTTC.